Following are 10 T cell receptor beta chains from one sample sequenced in a study of tumor-infiltrating lymphocytes in oesophageal squamous cell carcinoma listed by TCRdb under 2016. Receptor amplification or capture employed PCR. Sequencer: Illumina HiSeq 2000. In TCRdb, the public reads were trimmed at Q25 with fastp and aligned with MiXCR, with productive beta chains retained. CDR3 protein sequences are deduplicated, and each keeps its most common genes and DNA. The sample contains around 12,000 distinct CDR3 sequences, roughly 50% of them found a single time. The ten top clones hold roughly 30% of the sample. Material for sequencing was esophageal tumor tissue. Receptors originate from a female donor with esophageal squamous cell carcinoma.

Turning to this clonotype: This likely comes from a read error, as the CDR3 has no conserved phenylalanine or tryptophan at its end. No DNA is shown, since the ends of the CDR3 on it are uncertain; the CDR3 is the one TCRdb lists. CDR3 region: CASSDWTGLISPSILVM. The J gene is TRBJ1-1, the V gene TRBV6-1; the DNA was not compared with TRBD1, the D call given in the table. The CDR3 has 17 residues if both end residues are counted. Germline loops: CDR1 MNHNS, CDR2 SASEGT.

This clonotype was seen only a few times. V is TRBV24-1 and J is TRBJ1-2; D is unresolved. Trimming removed 1 base at V and 6 bases at J, with 2 bases between. CDR1 is KGHDR, CDR2 SFDVKD, per germline. This CDR3 has 11 amino acids. The CDR3 region has the DNA TGTGCCACCAGTGATTTTCATGGCTACACCTTC. Its translation is CATSDFHGYTF.

This clonotype was detected only a few times. J is TRBJ1-2 and V is TRBV19; 9 nucleotides agree with TRBD1. There are 14 residues in the CDR3. The trim removed 4 bases at V and 8 bases at J, leaving 8 bases unmatched. Germline values: CDR1 LNHDA, CDR2 SQIVND (reference sequence). CDR3 coding DNA: TGTGCCAGTAGTACCCCCGGGACAGGGTTCGGCTACACCTTC. Its protein is CASSTPGTGFGYTF.

This clonotype was seen ten or more times. The rearrangement joins TRBV6-1 to TRBJ1-5; a weak D match, TRBD1 (6 bases). Trimming left V 6 bases short and J 5 bases short, with 14 bases between. Germline values: CDR1 MNHNS, CDR2 SASEGT. The CDR3 runs 14 residues. The CDR3: CASSSTGRDQPQHF. The DNA of the CDR3 is TGTGCCAGCAGCTCCACAGGGAGGGATCAGCCCCAGCATTTT.

This clonotype is deemed large. V usage is TRBV7-9 and J usage is TRBJ2-1, with D perhaps TRBD1 or TRBD2 (7 bases each). The germline V and J ends were trimmed by 2 bases and 4 bases, with 12 bases remaining between them. CDR3 length: 15 amino acids. Germline-derived CDR1 and CDR2 are SEHNR and FQNEAQ (reference sequence). CDR3 in DNA: TGTGCCAGCAGCTTACAGGGGGGGCAGTACAATGAGCAGTTCTTC. Translating it yields CASSLQGGQYNEQFF.

A single count supports this clonotype. The chain employs TRBV11-2 and TRBJ2-2; 8 bases fit TRBD2. V trimming: 5 bases; J trimming: 7 bases; junction bases outside the gene matches: 15. The CDR3 covers 17 residues. CDR1 is SGHAT, CDR2 FQNNGV, per germline. The CDR3: CASSKLAARDGGGELFF. CDR3 in DNA: TGTGCCAGCAGCAAACTAGCGGCGCGTGACGGCGGCGGGGAGCTGTTTTTT.

The chain is built from TRBV7-2 and TRBJ2-2; no reliable D call. In germline, CDR1 is SGHTA, CDR2 FQGNSA. This CDR3 spans 16 amino acids. The germline V and J ends were trimmed by 5 bases and 0 bases, with 13 bases remaining between them. CDR3 DNA sequence: TGTGCCAGCAGCCCCGTATCGGCCGCGAACACCGGGGAGCTGTTTTTT. Amino acid sequence: CASSPVSAANTGELFF. The complete variable domain, with remaining parts taken from reference TRBV7-2 and TRBJ2-2, reads GAGVSQSPSNKVTEKGKDVELRCDPISGHTALYWYRQSLGQGLEFLIYFQGNSAPDKSGLPSDRFSAERTGGSVSTLTIQRTQQEDSAVYLCASSPVSAANTGELFFGEGSRLTVL.

The rearrangement uses TRBV11-2 and TRBJ2-4; D unclear. The DNA end favors TRBJ2-1, so the J call may be wrong. CDR1 and CDR2 from the germline V gene are SGHAT and FQNNGV. This CDR3 spans 14 amino acids. CDR3 DNA: TGTGCCAGCAGCTTAGAACCGTCAATGTTCGGGCAGTTCTTC. Its protein product is CASSLEPSMFGQFF.

The chain joins TRBV30 to TRBJ2-7; D is unclear. The J call could be wrong; TRBJ1-2 is a better fit for the DNA end. The CDR3 loop spans 10 amino acids. The germline gives CDR1 GTSNPN, CDR2 SVGIG (reference sequence). The CDR3 nucleotides read TGTGCCTATATATCTTTCGGCTACACCTTC. Residues: CAYISFGYTF.

The rearrangement links TRBV11-3 to TRBJ2-5, with 8 positions matching TRBD1. The DNA end is a closer match to TRBJ2-1, so the J assignment may be wrong. Germline CDR1 SGHNT, CDR2 YENEEA. CDR3 length: 15 amino acids. The CDR3 DNA reads as TGTGCCAGCAGCTTAGCGTCTCAGGGGGCTGATGAGCAGTTCTTC. It specifies CASSLASQGADEQFF.